This TCR beta chain was captured in a study of blood T cell repertoires in COVID-19. As for the study in general: Collection of acute and convalescent COVID-19 samples took place in the United States, Italy and Spain. From T cells, B-cell-depleted T cells, or PBMCs came the material, which was cDNA or gDNA.

Per germline, CDR1 MGHDK and CDR2 SYGVNS. CDR3 length equals 14 residues. V lost 8 bases to trimming and J lost 5 bases; unmatched junction nucleotides: 11. As handled by the study authors: Amplification of reference gene primers provided the estimated nucleated cell counts. Clones were read by immunoSEQ multiplex PCR, and TCRdb kept only the in-frame ones, dropping some. That table supplies the V and J calls and clone size; D and trimming were determined from the DNA. In the table there are roughly 41,000 clones, 85% to 90% of which are singletons. This receptor was identified in a man aged 60-69 years with active or convalescent COVID-19. The source material was peripheral blood. The chain links TRBV25-1 to TRBJ2-5; 7 bases line up with TRBD2. The CDR3 DNA reads TGTGCCAGCGGGGGGGAGGGACTTCGGGAGACCCAGTACTTC. It specifies CASGGEGLRETQYF.